Shown below are 21 T cell receptor beta chains from a single sample sequenced in a study of neurological immune-mediated disorders. MiXCR, applied by TCRdb to the 5' RACE reads, yields one record per CDR3 protein. The sample yields around 64,000 distinct CDR3 sequences, approximately 3.3% seen once. The sequencing input was PBMCs. The receptor source for this set is a woman aged 45-60 years with multiple sclerosis.

This clonotype was detected many times. This chain uses TRBV12-3 or TRBV12-4 with TRBJ2-1; D is unresolved. The CDR3 sequence is 13 residues long. V was clipped by 1 base and J by 5 bases, with 6 bases between them. For the CDR3, the DNA is TGTGCCAGCAGTTTAGTTGGGAACAATGAGCAGTTCTTC. Encoded protein: CASSLVGNNEQFF.

This clonotype was observed at least ten times. This chain connects TRBV5-6 to TRBJ2-1; maybe TRBD1 (6 bases). The germline V gene has CDR1 SGHDT and CDR2 YYEEEE. Between the trimmed V and J ends, which lost 3 bases and 2 bases, there was a span of 18 bases. The CDR3 runs to 17 residues. CDR3 in DNA: TGTGCCAGCAGCTACTCGGGACACCTAGGGGCCTACAATGAGCAGTTCTTC. Its protein is CASSYSGHLGAYNEQFF.

This clonotype has a count of ten or more. The chain combines TRBV12-3 or TRBV12-4 with TRBJ1-1; a weak D match, TRBD1 (5 bases). Trimming took off 5 bases at V and 8 bases at J, with 15 bases between the two ends. The CDR3 runs 13 residues. CDR3 in DNA: TGTGCCAGCAGTCGAACGGGGCAGATGGAAGCTTTCTTT. This sequence encodes CASSRTGQMEAFF.

This clonotype has more than one count but fewer than ten. Being one base from a much bigger clone, this may be a read error. The chain combines TRBV20-1 with TRBJ2-1; a possible D gene is TRBD1 (6 bases). This CDR3 has 15 residues. Germline values: CDR1 DFQATT, CDR2 SNEGSKA (reference sequence). The CDR3 region is CSAQPGQRVYNAQFF. The DNA for the CDR3 is TGCAGTGCTCAACCCGGACAGAGAGTCTACAATGCGCAGTTCTTC.

This clonotype has ten or more counts. The V call is TRBV20-1, the J call TRBJ2-7; no definite D call. Trimming stripped 2 bases from V and 0 bases from J, with 11 bases between. The length of the CDR3 is 14 residues. The germline gives CDR1 DFQATT, CDR2 SNEGSKA (reference sequence). The chain's CDR3 is CSARLSLSSYEQYF. CDR3 nucleotide sequence: TGCAGTGCTAGACTTAGTTTAAGCTCCTACGAGCAGTACTTC.

This clonotype has a count of ten or more. The rearrangement joins TRBV10-3 to TRBJ2-7; D remains ambiguous. The CDR3 is 14 amino acids. CDR1 and CDR2 (germline): ENHRY, SYGVKD. With 6 bases removed from V and 2 bases from J, the gap between germline ends came to 14 bases. This CDR3 reads CAIRQSGPPYEQYF. The CDR3 region has the DNA TGTGCCATCAGACAATCCGGGCCACCCTACGAGCAGTACTTC.

This clonotype appeared many times. The chain has TRBV20-1 and TRBJ2-3, with 8 bases that match TRBD2. V lost 4 bases, J lost 2 bases, and 14 bases stayed unmatched. The germline V gene has CDR1 DFQATT and CDR2 SNEGSKA (reference sequence). The CDR3 has 17 amino acids. The CDR3 DNA reads as TGCAGTGCTACCTCTGGGGGCGGGGGGTACGTCACAGATACGCAGTATTTT. Translating it yields CSATSGGGGYVTDTQYF.

This clonotype was counted ten times or more. The chain joins TRBV5-1 to TRBJ1-3, with a weak D call TRBD1 (6 bases). Trimming left V 0 bases short and J 0 bases short, with 7 bases between. CDR1 is SGHRS, CDR2 YFSETQ, per germline. The CDR3 is made up of 15 amino acids. As DNA, the CDR3 is TGCGCCAGCAGCTTGGAGGGGGACTCTGGAAACACCATATATTTT. Its protein product is CASSLEGDSGNTIYF.

This clonotype was detected ten times or more. The chain employs TRBV12-3 or TRBV12-4 and TRBJ2-5; 10 nucleotides match TRBD2. The CDR3 covers 15 residues. V shed 3 bases and J 4 bases; nucleotides not matched to a gene: 5. The CDR3 DNA is TGTGCCAGCAGTTTCAAGCGGGAGGGGGGAGAGACCCAGTACTTC. Translating gives CASSFKREGGETQYF.

This clonotype was counted ten times or more. V and J are TRBV28 and TRBJ2-7; 8 positions agree with TRBD2. The V and J ends lost 8 bases and 3 bases, in that order; junction bases with no gene match: 12. CDR3 length: 15 amino acids. Germline lookup yields CDR1 MDHEN and CDR2 SYDVKM. The CDR3 sequence is CASEKRNSGDYEQYF. DNA for the CDR3: TGTGCCAGCGAAAAGAGGAATAGCGGGGACTACGAGCAGTACTTC. Full variable domain (missing parts from reference TRBV28 and TRBJ2-7): DVKVTQSSRYLVKRTGEKVFLECVQDMDHENMFWYRQDPGLGLRLIYFSYDVKMKEKGDIPEGYSVSREKKERFSLILESASTNQTSMYLCASEKRNSGDYEQYFGPGTRLTVT.

This clonotype was observed many times. The chain is built from TRBV20-1 and TRBJ1-1; weak D call: TRBD1 (5 bases). V was pared by 3 bases and J by 4 bases, with 12 bases between. Germline V gives CDR1 DFQATT, CDR2 SNEGSKA (reference sequence). CDR3 length: 13 amino acids. This chain's CDR3 is CSARVSGGTEAFF. The CDR3 bases are TGCAGTGCTAGGGTGTCGGGGGGCACTGAAGCTTTCTTT.

Many counts were recorded for this clonotype. This chain joins TRBV7-2 and TRBJ2-7; D is possibly TRBD1 (5 bases). V shed 5 bases and J shed 5 bases, with 19 bases lying between them. Germline assignment: CDR1 SGHTA and CDR2 FQGNSA. The CDR3 loop spans 15 amino acids. The DNA for the CDR3 is TGTGCCAGCAGCCAAGACAGTGTGTCCGCTCACGAGCAGTACGTC. Protein product: CASSQDSVSAHEQYV.

This clonotype was observed at least ten times. CDR3 coding DNA: TGCAGTGCCCTCGGACAAAGCTCCTACAATGAGCAGTTCTTC. It translates to CSALGQSSYNEQFF. This chain uses TRBV20-1 with TRBJ2-1; D is possibly TRBD1 (5 bases). CDR1 is DFQATT and CDR2 is SNEGSKA in the germline V gene (reference sequence). Trimming removed 6 bases at V and 0 bases at J, with 12 bases between. CDR3 length: 14 residues.

This clonotype was recorded at least ten times. The chain couples TRBV7-2 to TRBJ1-5; 7 bases are shared with TRBD1. The CDR3 is 15 amino acids. Per the germline V gene, CDR1 is SGHTA and CDR2 is FQGNSA. V shed 3 bases and J 3 bases; nucleotides not matched to a gene: 5. Here the CDR3 DNA reads TGTGCCAGCAGCTTGGGAACAGGGGACAATCAGCCCCAGCATTTT. Protein sequence: CASSLGTGDNQPQHF.

This clonotype appeared many times. The rearrangement uses TRBV5-1 and TRBJ1-6; weak D call: TRBD1 (5 bases). The CDR3 has 14 residues. Trimming took 1 base from V and 6 from J, leaving 8 bases between them. Germline CDR1 SGHRS, CDR2 YFSETQ. The CDR3 sequence is CASSLWQGNSPLHF. The CDR3 nucleotides are TGCGCCAGCAGCTTGTGGCAGGGTAATTCACCCCTCCACTTT. Combining the CDR3 with reference TRBV5-1 and TRBJ1-6 gives the whole variable domain KAGVTQTPRYLIKTRGQQVTLSCSPISGHRSVSWYQQTPGQGLQFLFEYFSETQRNKGNFPGRFSGRQFSNSRSEMNVSTLELGDSALYLCASSLWQGNSPLHFGNGTRLTVT.

This clonotype has a count of ten or more. V is TRBV27 and J is TRBJ2-1; TRBD1 matches at 9 bases. In germline, CDR1 is MNHEY, CDR2 SMNVEV (reference sequence). The CDR3 has 15 residues. The J segment lost 4 bases and the V segment lost 7 bases, leaving 8 bases of the junction unmatched. The CDR3 sequence: CASMPGQGFYNEQFF. CDR3 sequence (DNA): TGTGCCAGCATGCCGGGACAGGGATTTTACAATGAGCAGTTCTTC.

This clonotype was detected ten times or more. The chain combines TRBV5-6 with TRBJ1-2; D is perhaps TRBD1 (6 bases). Trimming took 4 bases from V and 3 from J, leaving 7 bases between them. CDR3 length: 12 residues. In germline, CDR1 is SGHDT, CDR2 YYEEEE. CDR3 region: CASSPGDYGYTF. The CDR3 nucleotides read TGTGCCAGCAGCCCAGGGGACTATGGCTACACCTTC. Based on the CDR3 plus reference TRBV5-6 and TRBJ1-2, the full variable domain is DAGVTQSPTHLIKTRGQQVTLRCSPKSGHDTVSWYQQALGQGPQFIFQYYEEEERQRGNFPDRFSGHQFPNYSSELNVNALLLGDSALYLCASSPGDYGYTFGSGTRLTVV.

There are many counts of this clonotype. This chain connects TRBV9 to TRBJ2-7, with 7 bases identical to TRBD2. The CDR3 is made up of 14 amino acids. Germline V gene lookup returns CDR1 SGDLS and CDR2 YYNGEE. V trimming: 3 bases; J trimming: 6 bases; junction bases outside the gene matches: 9. CDR3 residues: CASSAGGLSVEQYF. For the CDR3, the DNA is TGTGCCAGCAGCGCGGGGGGACTGAGTGTCGAGCAGTACTTC. The full variable domain, completed using reference TRBV9 and TRBJ2-7, is DSGVTQTPKHLITATGQRVTLRCSPRSGDLSVYWYQQSLDQGLQFLIQYYNGEERAKGNILERFSAQQFPDLHSELNLSSLELGDSALYFCASSAGGLSVEQYFGPGTRLTVT.

At least ten counts were recorded for this clonotype. V and J are TRBV12-3 or TRBV12-4 and TRBJ2-2, with 10 bases that match TRBD2. V gave up 6 bases and J gave up 7 bases; unmatched junction bases: 8. This CDR3 is 15 amino acids long. The CDR3: CASSRSGRGDGELFF. DNA for the CDR3: TGTGCCAGCAGCCGGAGCGGGAGGGGAGACGGGGAGCTGTTTTTT.

In this sample, this clonotype turned up many times. The chain couples TRBV7-2 to TRBJ1-3, with D possibly matching TRBD1 (5 bases). Trimming stripped 2 bases from V and 2 bases from J, with 7 bases between. The germline CDR1 and CDR2 sequences are SGHTA and FQGNSA. CDR3 length: 14 residues. CDR3 DNA sequence: TGTGCCAGCAGCTTAAGGGGAGCTGGAAACACCATATATTTT. Amino acid sequence: CASSLRGAGNTIYF.

Many counts were recorded for this clonotype. The V and J genes are TRBV12-3 or TRBV12-4 and TRBJ2-1, with D possibly being TRBD2 (5 bases). The CDR3 covers 16 residues. V lost 5 bases to trimming and J lost 6 bases, with 20 bases between them. The CDR3: CASSRRTGRQGNEQFF. The CDR3 bases are TGTGCCAGCAGTCGAAGAACGGGGAGACAAGGCAATGAGCAGTTCTTC.